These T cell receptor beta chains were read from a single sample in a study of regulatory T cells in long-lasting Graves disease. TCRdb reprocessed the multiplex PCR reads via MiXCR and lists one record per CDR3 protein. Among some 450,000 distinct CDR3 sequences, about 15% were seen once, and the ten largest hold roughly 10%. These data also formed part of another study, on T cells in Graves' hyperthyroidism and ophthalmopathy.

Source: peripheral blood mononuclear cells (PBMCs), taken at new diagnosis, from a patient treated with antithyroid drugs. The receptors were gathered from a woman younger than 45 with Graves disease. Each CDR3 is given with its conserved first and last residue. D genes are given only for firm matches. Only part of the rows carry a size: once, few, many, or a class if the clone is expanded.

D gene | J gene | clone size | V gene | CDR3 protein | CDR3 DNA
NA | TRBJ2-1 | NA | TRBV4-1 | CASSQTHAGSSYNEQFF | TGCGCCAGCAGCCAAACCCATGCGGGTAGCTCCTACAATGAGCAGTTCTTC
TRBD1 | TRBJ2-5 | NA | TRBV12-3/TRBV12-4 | CASSSTGTALYQETQYF | TGTGCCAGCAGTTCCACCGGGACAGCACTGTACCAAGAGACCCAGTACTTC
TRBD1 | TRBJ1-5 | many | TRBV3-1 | CASSRQGGKPQHF | TGTGCCAGTAGCAGACAGGGGGGGAAGCCCCAGCATTTT
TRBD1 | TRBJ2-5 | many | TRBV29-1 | CSVDHPSGQNKETQYF | TGCAGCGTTGATCACCCTTCGGGACAGAATAAAGAGACCCAGTACTTC
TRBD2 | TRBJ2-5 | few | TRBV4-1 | CASSGASGSMRETQYF | TGCGCCAGCAGTGGGGCTAGCGGGTCAATGAGAGAGACCCAGTACTTC
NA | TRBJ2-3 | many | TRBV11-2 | CASSLRLPTRTDTQYF | TGTGCCAGCAGCTTACGACTACCTACCCGCACAGATACGCAGTATTTT
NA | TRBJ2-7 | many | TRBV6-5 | CASSYRSDSAYEQYF | TGTGCCAGCAGTTACCGGTCGGACTCAGCCTACGAGCAGTACTTC
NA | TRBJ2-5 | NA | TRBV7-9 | CASSYQSYNEPFF | TGTGCCAGCAGCTACCAATCCTACAATGAGCCGTTCTTC
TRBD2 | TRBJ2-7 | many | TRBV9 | CASSEGLAGGSYEQYF | TGTGCCAGCAGCGAGGGACTAGCGGGAGGGTCCTACGAGCAGTACTTC
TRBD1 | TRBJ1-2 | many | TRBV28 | CASSLATGFYYGYTF | TGTGCCAGCAGTTTAGCGACAGGGTTTTACTATGGCTACACCTTC
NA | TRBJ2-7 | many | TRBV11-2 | CASSLSTVSYEQYF | TGTGCCAGCAGCCTTTCGACAGTCTCCTACGAGCAGTACTTC
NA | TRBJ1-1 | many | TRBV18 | CASSPRARYTEAFF | TGTGCCAGCTCACCGAGGGCTAGATACACTGAAGCTTTCTTT
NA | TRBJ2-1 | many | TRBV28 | CASSLEEQFF | TGTGCCAGCAGTCTAGAGGAGCAGTTCTTC
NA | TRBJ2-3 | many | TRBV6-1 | CASRPGRSTDTQYF | TGTGCCAGCAGACCCGGTCGTAGCACAGATACGCAGTATTTT
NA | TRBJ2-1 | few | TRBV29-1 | CSVEPTLNEQFF | TGCAGCGTTGAACCTACCCTAAATGAGCAGTTCTTC
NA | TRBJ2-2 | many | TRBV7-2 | CASSFVLTGTGELFF | TGTGCCAGCAGCTTTGTACTCACGGGGACCGGGGAGCTGTTTTTT
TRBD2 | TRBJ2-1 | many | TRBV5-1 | CASSPAGGGYNEQFF | TGCGCCAGCAGCCCGGCGGGAGGAGGGTACAATGAGCAGTTCTTC
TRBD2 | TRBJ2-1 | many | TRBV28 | CASIPTSGRVNEQFF | TGTGCCAGCATACCAACTAGCGGGAGAGTGAATGAGCAGTTCTTC
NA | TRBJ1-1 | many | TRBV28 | CASSLLGALSAFF | TGTGCCAGCAGTTTATTGGGGGCCCTTTCAGCTTTCTTT
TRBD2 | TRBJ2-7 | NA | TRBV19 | CASSRAAGLTREQYF | TGTGCCAGTAGTAGGGCGGCGGGACTAACGCGAGAGCAGTACTTC
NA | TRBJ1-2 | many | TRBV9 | CASSVGPPVDGYTF | TGTGCCAGCAGCGTAGGGCCCCCAGTGGATGGCTACACCTTC
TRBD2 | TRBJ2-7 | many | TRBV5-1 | CASSLNGGGPYEQYF | TGCGCCAGCAGCTTGAACGGGGGAGGGCCCTACGAGCAGTACTTC
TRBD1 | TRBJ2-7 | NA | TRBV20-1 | CSARSDRTSYEQYF | TGCAGTGCTAGATCGGACAGGACGTCCTACGAGCAGTACTTC
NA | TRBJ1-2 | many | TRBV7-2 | CASSLARGDYYGYTF | TGTGCCAGCAGCTTAGCTCGGGGCGACTACTATGGCTACACCTTC
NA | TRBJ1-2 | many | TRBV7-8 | CASSLAQDYGYTF | TGTGCCAGCAGCTTAGCACAGGACTATGGCTACACCTTC
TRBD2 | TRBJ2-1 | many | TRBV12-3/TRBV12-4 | CASSLVSGSFYEQFF | TGTGCCAGCAGTTTAGTAAGCGGGAGTTTCTATGAGCAGTTCTTC
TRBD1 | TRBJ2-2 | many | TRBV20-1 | CSAPRQGSNTGELFF | TGCAGTGCTCCTAGACAGGGATCGAACACCGGGGAGCTGTTTTTT
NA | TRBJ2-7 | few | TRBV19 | CASSIDRGTGEQYF | TGTGCCAGTAGTATAGACAGGGGAACGGGCGAGCAGTACTTC
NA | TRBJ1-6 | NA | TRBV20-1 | CSANNFNSPLHF | TGCAGTGCTAACAATTTTAATTCACCCCTCCACTTT
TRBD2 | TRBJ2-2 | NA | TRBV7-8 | CASREISGSVGELFF | TGTGCCAGCCGGGAAATTAGCGGGAGCGTTGGGGAGCTGTTTTTT
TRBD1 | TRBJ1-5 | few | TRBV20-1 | CSARDFAGGGNQPQHF | TGCAGTGCTAGAGATTTCGCAGGGGGCGGCAATCAGCCCCAGCATTTT
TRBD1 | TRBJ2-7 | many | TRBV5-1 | CASSLLGTVSGEQYF | TGCGCCAGCAGCTTGTTGGGGACAGTCTCCGGCGAGCAGTACTTC
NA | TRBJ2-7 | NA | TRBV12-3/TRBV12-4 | CASNLGESSYEQYF | TGTGCCAGCAATCTGGGGGAGAGCTCCTACGAGCAGTACTTC
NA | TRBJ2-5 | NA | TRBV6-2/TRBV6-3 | CASRSSSGRETQYF | TGTGCCAGCAGGTCCTCCAGCGGGCGAGAGACCCAGTACTTC
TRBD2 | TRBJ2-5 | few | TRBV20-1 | CSARDSLAGVLETQYF | TGCAGTGCTAGAGATAGCCTAGCGGGAGTTTTGGAGACCCAGTACTTC